A selection of T cell receptor beta chains follows, all from one sample in a study of T-cell memory formation after mild COVID-19. Each CDR3 protein gets one entry after TCRdb re-called the 5' RACE reads with MiXCR. The sample comprises approximately 190,000 distinct CDR3 sequences, about a sixth of which are singletons, and roughly 2.4% rests with the top ten. Sequencing was done on a sample of PBMCs or a T cell subset sorted from them (not recorded which). These TCRs come from an adult woman who had mild COVID-19 (a few samples of this study predate the infection). Cell type and time point are not known. CDR3s include the opening cysteine and the closing phenylalanine or tryptophan. A D gene is named only where the DNA matches it firmly. Rows give clone size only sometimes, using once, few, many, or a class for an expanded clone.

v_call: TRBV7-2
j_call: TRBJ1-3
clone_size: few
d_call: NA
cdr3_aa: CASSPPGNTIYF
cdr3_nt: TGTGCCAGCAGCCCCCCCGGAAACACCATATATTTT

v_call: TRBV30
j_call: TRBJ1-1
clone_size: NA
d_call: NA
cdr3_aa: CAWNQNTEAFF
cdr3_nt: TGTGCCTGGAACCAAAACACTGAAGCTTTCTTT

v_call: TRBV6-5
j_call: TRBJ2-3
clone_size: NA
d_call: TRBD2
cdr3_aa: CASSFSRPGLAGGRADTQYF
cdr3_nt: TGTGCCAGCAGCTTTTCCCGTCCGGGACTAGCGGGAGGGCGCGCAGATACGCAGTATTTT

v_call: TRBV6-5
j_call: TRBJ2-1
clone_size: few
d_call: TRBD2
cdr3_aa: CASGLAGGNEQFF
cdr3_nt: TGTGCCAGCGGTCTAGCGGGGGGGAATGAGCAGTTCTTC

v_call: TRBV9
j_call: TRBJ2-2
clone_size: NA
d_call: TRBD1
cdr3_aa: CASSFRDRGTGELFF
cdr3_nt: TGTGCCAGCAGCTTCCGGGACAGGGGCACCGGGGAGCTGTTTTTT

v_call: TRBV11-1
j_call: TRBJ2-3
clone_size: NA
d_call: NA
cdr3_aa: CASSQVGWASTDTQYF
cdr3_nt: TGTGCCAGCAGCCAAGTAGGGTGGGCCTCCACAGATACGCAGTATTTT

v_call: TRBV13
j_call: TRBJ1-1
clone_size: few
d_call: NA
cdr3_aa: CASSLAVGNTEAFF
cdr3_nt: TGTGCCAGCAGCTTAGCTGTCGGGAACACTGAAGCTTTCTTT

v_call: TRBV6-1
j_call: TRBJ2-5
clone_size: few
d_call: TRBD1
cdr3_aa: CAASRRDRVQTQYF
cdr3_nt: TGTGCCGCTTCACGCCGGGACAGGGTTCAGACCCAGTACTTC

v_call: TRBV18
j_call: TRBJ2-7
clone_size: many
d_call: TRBD1
cdr3_aa: CASSPRDSQIYEQYF
cdr3_nt: TGTGCCAGCTCACCTAGGGACAGCCAAATTTACGAGCAGTACTTC

v_call: TRBV29-1
j_call: TRBJ1-1
clone_size: many
d_call: NA
cdr3_aa: CSVEEGGMGTEAFF
cdr3_nt: TGCAGCGTTGAAGAGGGAGGGATGGGCACTGAAGCTTTCTTT

v_call: TRBV10-3
j_call: TRBJ1-5
clone_size: NA
d_call: NA
cdr3_aa: CAISAPGAAQPQHF
cdr3_nt: TGTGCCATCAGTGCACCGGGGGCAGCCCAGCCCCAGCATTTT

v_call: TRBV29-1
j_call: TRBJ1-1
clone_size: NA
d_call: NA
cdr3_aa: CSVAQIMNTEAFF
cdr3_nt: TGCAGCGTTGCACAGATAATGAACACTGAAGCTTTCTTT

v_call: TRBV7-9
j_call: TRBJ1-5
clone_size: NA
d_call: NA
cdr3_aa: CASSSQDASGPQHF
cdr3_nt: TGTGCCAGCAGCTCCCAAGACGCTAGTGGACCCCAGCATTTT

v_call: TRBV2
j_call: TRBJ2-3
clone_size: few
d_call: TRBD1
cdr3_aa: CASSFTGADTQYF
cdr3_nt: TGTGCCAGCAGTTTCACAGGGGCCGATACGCAGTATTTT